The T cell receptor beta chain described here comes from a study of esophageal squamous cell carcinoma under preoperative chemotherapy. For the study at large: Both tumor-infiltrating lymphocytes and peripheral blood T cells were profiled.

This CDR3 region has 14 residues. Trimming removed 0 bases at V and 4 bases at J, with 9 bases between. Germline V gene data show CDR1 as LGHNA and CDR2 as YNFKEQ. Details on this clonotype: Its antigen is not known.

TCRdb used MiXCR to reprocess the PCR reads, holding one entry per CDR3 protein. The sample shows some 30,000 distinct CDR3 sequences, 52% of them seen only once. Time point of the sample: after preoperative PTX-NDP chemotherapy. Regarding the study as a whole: Chemotherapy was followed by significantly higher TCR diversity in peripheral T cells only, not tumor-infiltrating lymphocytes.

Sample collection was performed from a patient given preoperative chemotherapy. The sequence was obtained from a human donor with esophageal squamous cell carcinoma. The donor label of this sample is uncertain. The J gene is TRBJ2-5, the V gene TRBV4-2, with a weak D call TRBD2 (5 bases). CDR3 residues: CASSQDRGAETQYF. The CDR3 DNA is TGTGCCAGCAGCCAAGATCGGGGAGCAGAGACCCAGTACTTC.